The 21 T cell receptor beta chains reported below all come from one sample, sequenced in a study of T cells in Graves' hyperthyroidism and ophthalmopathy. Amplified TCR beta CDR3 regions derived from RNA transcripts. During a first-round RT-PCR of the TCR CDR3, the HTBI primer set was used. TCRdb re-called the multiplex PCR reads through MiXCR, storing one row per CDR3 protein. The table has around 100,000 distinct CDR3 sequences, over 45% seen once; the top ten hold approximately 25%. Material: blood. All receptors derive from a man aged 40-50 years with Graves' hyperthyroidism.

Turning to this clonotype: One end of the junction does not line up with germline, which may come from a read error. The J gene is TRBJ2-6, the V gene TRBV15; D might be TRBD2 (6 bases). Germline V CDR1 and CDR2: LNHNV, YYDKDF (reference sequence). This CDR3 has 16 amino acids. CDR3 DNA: TGTGCCACCAGCGGAGATCGGGACTTGGGGGCCAACGTCCTGACTTTC. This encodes CATSGDRDLGANVLTF.

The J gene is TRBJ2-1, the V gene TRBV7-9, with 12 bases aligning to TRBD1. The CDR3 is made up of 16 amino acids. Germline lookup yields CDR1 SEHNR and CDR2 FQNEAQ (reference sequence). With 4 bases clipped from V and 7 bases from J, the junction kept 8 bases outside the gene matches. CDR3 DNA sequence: TGTGCCAGCAGCTACGCCGGGACAGGGGGCTCGAATGAGCAGTTCTTC. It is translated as CASSYAGTGGSNEQFF.

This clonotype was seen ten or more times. In DNA form, the CDR3 reads TGCGCCAGTATCGGTAATAGAGCCTACGAGCAGTACTTC. It is translated as CASIGNRAYEQYF. The genes are TRBV5-1 and TRBJ2-7; D gene uncertain. V was clipped by 8 bases and J by 2 bases, with 14 bases between them. This CDR3 spans 13 amino acids. Germline loops: CDR1 SGHRS, CDR2 YFSETQ.

The CDR3 bases are TGCGCCAGCAAGGGGAATTTCTACGAGCAGTACTTC. Protein sequence: CASKGNFYEQYF. This chain connects TRBV10-2 to TRBJ2-7; the D gene is possibly TRBD1 (5 bases). The CDR3 extends over 12 amino acids. The germline V and J ends were trimmed by 7 bases and 3 bases, with 10 bases remaining between them. Germline V gene lookup returns CDR1 WSHSY and CDR2 SAAADI.

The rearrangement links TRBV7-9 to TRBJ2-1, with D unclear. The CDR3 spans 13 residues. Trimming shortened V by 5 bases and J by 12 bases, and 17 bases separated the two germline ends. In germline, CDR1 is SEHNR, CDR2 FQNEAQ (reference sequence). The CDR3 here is CASSPTVTDTQFF. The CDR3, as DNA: TGTGCCAGCAGCCCTACGGTTACAGATACGCAGTTCTTC.

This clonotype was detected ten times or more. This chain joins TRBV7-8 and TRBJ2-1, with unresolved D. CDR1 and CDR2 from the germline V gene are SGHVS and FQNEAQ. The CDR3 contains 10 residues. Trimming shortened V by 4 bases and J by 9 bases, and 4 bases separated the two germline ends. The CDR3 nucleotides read TGTGCCAGCAGCTATGCTGAGCAGTTCTTC. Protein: CASSYAEQFF. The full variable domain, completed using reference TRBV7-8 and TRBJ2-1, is GAGVSQSPRYKVAKRGQDVALRCDPISGHVSLFWYQQALGQGPEFLTYFQNEAQLDKSGLPSDRFFAERPEGSVSTLKIQRTQQEDSAVYLCASSYAEQFFGPGTRLTVL.

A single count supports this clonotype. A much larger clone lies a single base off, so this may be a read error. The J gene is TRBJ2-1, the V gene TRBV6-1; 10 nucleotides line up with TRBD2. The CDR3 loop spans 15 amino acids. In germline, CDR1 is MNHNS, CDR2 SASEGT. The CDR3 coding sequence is TGTGCCAGCAGGACCGGACTAGCGGCTTACAGTGAGCAGTTCTTC. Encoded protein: CASRTGLAAYSEQFF.

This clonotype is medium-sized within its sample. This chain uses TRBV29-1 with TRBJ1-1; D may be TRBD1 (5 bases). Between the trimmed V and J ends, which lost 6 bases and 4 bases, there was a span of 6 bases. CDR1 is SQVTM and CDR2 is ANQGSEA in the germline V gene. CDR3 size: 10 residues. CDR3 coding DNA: TGCAGCGTGGGGGGCACTGAAGCTTTCTTT. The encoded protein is CSVGGTEAFF.

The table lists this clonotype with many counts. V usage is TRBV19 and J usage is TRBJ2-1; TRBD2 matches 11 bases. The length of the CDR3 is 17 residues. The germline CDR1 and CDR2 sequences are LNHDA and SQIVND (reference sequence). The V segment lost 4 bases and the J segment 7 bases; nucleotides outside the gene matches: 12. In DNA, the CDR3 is TGTGCCAGTAGTACCAGGACTAGCGGGCCTGTCCATAATGAGCAGTTCTTC. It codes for CASSTRTSGPVHNEQFF.

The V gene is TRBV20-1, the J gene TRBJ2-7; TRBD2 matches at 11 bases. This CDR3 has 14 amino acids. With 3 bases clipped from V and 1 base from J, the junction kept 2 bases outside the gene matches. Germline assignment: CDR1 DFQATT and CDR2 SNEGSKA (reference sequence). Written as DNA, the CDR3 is TGCAGTGCTAGTCGACTAGCGGGATCCTACGAGCAGTACTTC. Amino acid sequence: CSASRLAGSYEQYF.

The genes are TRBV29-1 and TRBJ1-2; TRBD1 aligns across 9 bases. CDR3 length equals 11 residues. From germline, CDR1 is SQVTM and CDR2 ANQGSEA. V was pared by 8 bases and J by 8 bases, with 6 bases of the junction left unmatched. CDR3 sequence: CSFRQGEGYTF. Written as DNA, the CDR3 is TGCAGCTTTAGACAGGGGGAGGGCTACACCTTC.

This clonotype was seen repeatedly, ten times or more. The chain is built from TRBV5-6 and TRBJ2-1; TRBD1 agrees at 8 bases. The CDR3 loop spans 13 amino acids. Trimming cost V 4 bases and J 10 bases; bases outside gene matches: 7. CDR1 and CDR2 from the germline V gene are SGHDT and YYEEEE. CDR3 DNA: TGTGCCAGCAGCGTTACAGGGGGAGGCGAGCAGTTCTTC. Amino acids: CASSVTGGGEQFF.

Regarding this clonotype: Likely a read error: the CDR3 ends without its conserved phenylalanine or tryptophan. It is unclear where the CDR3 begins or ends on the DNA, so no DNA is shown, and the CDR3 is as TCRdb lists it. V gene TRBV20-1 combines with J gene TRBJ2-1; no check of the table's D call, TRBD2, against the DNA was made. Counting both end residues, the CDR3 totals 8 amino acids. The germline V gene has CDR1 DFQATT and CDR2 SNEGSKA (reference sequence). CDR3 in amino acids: CSARAWTS.

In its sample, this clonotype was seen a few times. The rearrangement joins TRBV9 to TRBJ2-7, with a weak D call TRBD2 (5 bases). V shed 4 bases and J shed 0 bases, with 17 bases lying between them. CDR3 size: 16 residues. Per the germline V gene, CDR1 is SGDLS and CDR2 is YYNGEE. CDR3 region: CASSQEGLISSYEQYF. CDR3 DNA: TGTGCCAGCAGCCAAGAGGGTCTCATCAGCTCCTACGAGCAGTACTTC.

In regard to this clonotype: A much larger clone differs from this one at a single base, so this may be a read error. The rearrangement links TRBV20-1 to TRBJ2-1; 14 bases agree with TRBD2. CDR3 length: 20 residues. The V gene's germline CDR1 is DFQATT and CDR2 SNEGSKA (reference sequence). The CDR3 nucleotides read TGCAGTGCAAAGACAAGGGGGACTAGCGGGAGATGGAGCTCCGACAATGAGCAGTTCTTC. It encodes CSAKTRGTSGRWSSDNEQFF.

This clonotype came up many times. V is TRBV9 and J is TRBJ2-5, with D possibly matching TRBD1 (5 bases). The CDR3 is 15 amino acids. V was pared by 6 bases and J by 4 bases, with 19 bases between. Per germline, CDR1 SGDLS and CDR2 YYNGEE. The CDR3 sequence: CASTRRDYASETQYF. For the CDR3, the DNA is TGTGCCAGCACTCGCAGGGATTACGCTTCAGAGACCCAGTACTTC.

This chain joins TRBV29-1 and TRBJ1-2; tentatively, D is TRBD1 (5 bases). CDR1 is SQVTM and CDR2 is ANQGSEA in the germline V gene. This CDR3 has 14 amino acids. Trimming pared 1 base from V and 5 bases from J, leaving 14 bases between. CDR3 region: CSVEVAGPTYGYTF. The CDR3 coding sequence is TGCAGCGTTGAAGTAGCGGGGCCTACGTATGGCTACACCTTC.

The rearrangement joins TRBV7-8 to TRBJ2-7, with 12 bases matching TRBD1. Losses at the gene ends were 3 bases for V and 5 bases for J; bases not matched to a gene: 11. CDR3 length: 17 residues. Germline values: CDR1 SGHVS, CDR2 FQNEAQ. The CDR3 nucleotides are TGTGCCAGCAGCTTCAGAACCGGTGGGACAGGGGGCAACGAGCAGTACTTC. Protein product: CASSFRTGGTGGNEQYF. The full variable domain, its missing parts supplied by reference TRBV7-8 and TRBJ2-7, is GAGVSQSPRYKVAKRGQDVALRCDPISGHVSLFWYQQALGQGPEFLTYFQNEAQLDKSGLPSDRFFAERPEGSVSTLKIQRTQQEDSAVYLCASSFRTGGTGGNEQYFGPGTRLTVT.

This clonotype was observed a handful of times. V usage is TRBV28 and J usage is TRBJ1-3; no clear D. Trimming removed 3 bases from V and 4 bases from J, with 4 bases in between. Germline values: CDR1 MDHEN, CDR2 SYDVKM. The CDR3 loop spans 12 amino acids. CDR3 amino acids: CASSFPGNTIYF. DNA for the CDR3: TGTGCCAGCAGTTTCCCGGGAAACACCATATATTTT.

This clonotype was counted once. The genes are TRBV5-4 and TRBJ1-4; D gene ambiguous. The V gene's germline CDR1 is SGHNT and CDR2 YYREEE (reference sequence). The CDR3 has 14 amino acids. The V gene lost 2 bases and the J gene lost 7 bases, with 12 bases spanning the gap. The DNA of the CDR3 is TGTGCCAGCAGCTTCAGCGGGAGGCCTGAAAAACTGTTTTTT. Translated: CASSFSGRPEKLFF.

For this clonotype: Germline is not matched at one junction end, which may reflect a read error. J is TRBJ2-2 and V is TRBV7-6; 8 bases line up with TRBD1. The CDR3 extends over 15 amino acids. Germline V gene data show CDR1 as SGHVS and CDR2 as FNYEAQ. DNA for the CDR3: TGCGCCAGCAGCCCCGGACAGGGGAACACCGGGGAGCTGTTTTTT. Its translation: CASSPGQGNTGELFF.